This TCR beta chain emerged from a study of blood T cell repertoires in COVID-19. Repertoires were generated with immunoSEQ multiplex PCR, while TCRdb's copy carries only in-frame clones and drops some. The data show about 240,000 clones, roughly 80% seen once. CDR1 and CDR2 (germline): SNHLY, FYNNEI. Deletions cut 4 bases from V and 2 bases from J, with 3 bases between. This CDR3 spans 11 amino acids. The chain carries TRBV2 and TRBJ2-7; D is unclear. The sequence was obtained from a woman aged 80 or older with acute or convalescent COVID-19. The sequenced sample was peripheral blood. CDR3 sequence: CASSGPYEQYF. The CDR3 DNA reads TGTGCCAGCAGTGGGCCCTACGAGCAGTACTTC.